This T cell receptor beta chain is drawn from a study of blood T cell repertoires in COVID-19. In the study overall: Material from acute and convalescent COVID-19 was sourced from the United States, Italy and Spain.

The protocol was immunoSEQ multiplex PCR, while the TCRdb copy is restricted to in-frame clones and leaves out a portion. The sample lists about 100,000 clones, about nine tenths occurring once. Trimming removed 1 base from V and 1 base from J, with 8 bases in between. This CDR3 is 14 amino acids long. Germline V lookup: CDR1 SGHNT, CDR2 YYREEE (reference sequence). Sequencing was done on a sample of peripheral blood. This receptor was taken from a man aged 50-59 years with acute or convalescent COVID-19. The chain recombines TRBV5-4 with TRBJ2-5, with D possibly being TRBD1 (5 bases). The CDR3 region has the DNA TGTGCCAGCAGCTTGCCAGGGTCCCAAGAGACCCAGTACTTC. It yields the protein CASSLPGSQETQYF.